The clone carrying this T cell receptor (beta chain) was recorded a few times. Its specificity is not known. The data were obtained in a study of T cells in Graves' hyperthyroidism and ophthalmopathy. Study-wide findings and caveats: Expanded thyroid clonotypes (above 0.001) were mostly also found in blood. Ophthalmopathy was separated from stable hyperthyroidism by a 13 V-J model.

This CDR3 is built from 11 residues. The V and J ends lost 3 bases and 3 bases respectively, with 6 bases between them. Germline loops: CDR1 GTSNPN, CDR2 SVGIG (reference sequence). The investigators amplified TCR beta CDR3 regions from RNA transcripts. When the TCR CDR3 underwent first-round RT-PCR, the HTBI primer set was used. TCRdb re-called the multiplex PCR reads with MiXCR, one entry per CDR3 protein. The sample holds about 320,000 distinct CDR3 sequences; around 16% are singletons and the top ten take roughly a third. The V call is TRBV30, the J call TRBJ2-7, with D uncertain. This receptor was taken from a young man with Graves' hyperthyroidism. Sequencing was carried out using blood. The chain's CDR3 is CAWSPLYEQYF. As DNA, the CDR3 is TGTGCCTGGAGCCCGCTCTACGAGCAGTACTTC.